A selection of T cell receptor beta chains follows, all from one sample in a study of post-analysis software for immune sequencing data. TCRdb re-called the PCR reads with MiXCR, one entry per CDR3 protein. Here the sample spans 650,000 to 850,000 distinct CDR3 sequences, around 42% being singletons. Source material: blood. Receptors originate from a girl between 10 and 17 years old with multiple sclerosis. CDR3s include the opening cysteine and the closing phenylalanine or tryptophan. The order of the fields is clone size, CDR3 length, D gene, J gene, V gene, CDR3 protein, CDR3 DNA. D genes are given only for firm matches. Clone sizes are given selectively: once, few, many, or a class where the clone is expanded.

-	14	TRBD2	TRBJ2-1	TRBV7-3	CASSQAGGPNEQFF	TGTGCCAGCAGCCAAGCGGGGGGGCCTAATGAGCAGTTCTTC
-	15	-	TRBJ2-3	TRBV6-5	CASSYWARDTDTQYF	TGTGCCAGCAGTTACTGGGCTAGGGACACAGATACGCAGTATTTT
-	17	-	TRBJ2-1	TRBV12-5	CASGLVLGDAYYNEQFF	TGTGCTAGTGGTTTGGTACTTGGGGACGCCTACTACAATGAGCAGTTCTTC
few	15	TRBD1	TRBJ1-2	TRBV9	CASSVVPDRVDGYTF	TGTGCCAGCAGCGTAGTACCGGACAGGGTAGATGGCTACACCTTC
few	11	-	TRBJ2-2	TRBV3-1	CASREFGELFF	TGTGCCAGCAGAGAATTCGGGGAGCTGTTTTTT
-	15	-	TRBJ2-7	TRBV28	CASIPPGPSSYEQYF	TGTGCCAGCATCCCCCCGGGACCAAGCTCCTACGAGCAGTACTTC
-	16	TRBD2	TRBJ2-1	TRBV7-2	CASSYMGLAGYNEQFF	TGTGCCAGCAGTTATATGGGACTAGCGGGATACAATGAGCAGTTCTTC
once	14	-	TRBJ2-5	TRBV5-1	CASSFPDHQETQYF	TGCGCCAGCAGCTTTCCAGATCACCAAGAGACCCAGTACTTC
-	16	TRBD2	TRBJ2-3	TRBV11-3	CASSLGTSGSFDTQYF	TGTGCCAGCAGCCTCGGGACTAGCGGGAGTTTTGATACGCAGTATTTT
once	18	TRBD2	TRBJ2-3	TRBV4-3	CASSQIGAAGAGGDTQYF	TGCGCCAGCAGCCAAATCGGGGCGGCGGGAGCAGGAGGAGATACACAGTATTTT
many	22	-	TRBJ1-6	TRBV27	CASSLYAPGRSFVESYNSPLHF	TGTGCCAGCAGTTTATACGCCCCGGGACGGAGCTTTGTGGAGTCCTATAATTCACCCCTCCACTTT
-	15	-	TRBJ2-1	TRBV24-1	CATSDLGAGYNEQFF	TGTGCCACCAGTGATTTGGGAGCAGGTTACAATGAGCAGTTCTTC
-	14	TRBD1	TRBJ1-2	TRBV13	CASSSRGRLNGYTF	TGTGCCAGCAGCTCCAGGGGGCGGTTAAATGGCTACACCTTC
-	15	-	TRBJ2-1	TRBV7-2	CASSFRDGSYNEQFF	TGTGCCAGCAGCTTCCGGGACGGGTCCTACAATGAGCAGTTCTTC
few	13	-	TRBJ2-7	TRBV27	CASSLFFSYEQYF	TGTGCCAGCAGTTTATTTTTTTCCTACGAGCAGTACTTC
-	14	TRBD1	TRBJ1-1	TRBV12-3/TRBV12-4	CASRSGGANTEAFF	TGTGCCAGCAGGTCAGGGGGTGCGAACACTGAAGCTTTCTTT
few	15	-	TRBJ1-1	TRBV7-6	CASSPFAATYTEAFF	TGTGCCAGCAGCCCCTTTGCTGCGACGTACACTGAAGCTTTCTTT
-	16	-	TRBJ2-5	TRBV10-3	CAISAGQPQGQETQYF	TGTGCCATCAGTGCCGGACAGCCCCAAGGGCAAGAGACCCAGTACTTC
once	14	-	TRBJ2-7	TRBV27	CASSRGPSSYEQYF	TGTGCCAGCAGTCGTGGGCCCAGCTCCTACGAGCAGTACTTC
-	12	-	TRBJ2-4	TRBV5-1	CASSFAGNIQYF	TGCGCCAGCAGCTTTGCCGGGAACATTCAGTACTTC
-	17	TRBD2	TRBJ2-3	TRBV4-3	CASSQDLTGGGTDTQYF	TGCGCCAGCAGCCAAGATTTGACGGGAGGAGGGACAGATACGCAGTATTTT
-	15	-	TRBJ2-1	TRBV20-1	CSASSWDSAGDEQFF	TGCAGTGCTAGTTCGTGGGACTCGGCCGGGGATGAGCAGTTCTTC
-	12	-	TRBJ2-7	TRBV6-2/TRBV6-3	CASSYPRYEQYF	TGTGCCAGCAGTTACCCCCGGTACGAGCAGTACTTC
-	14	TRBD2	TRBJ2-5	TRBV20-1	CSASPGLAVETQYF	TGCAGTGCTAGCCCGGGACTAGCGGTGGAGACCCAGTACTTC
-	17	-	TRBJ1-5	TRBV25-1	CASSAAGAEAGNQPQHF	TGTGCCAGCAGCGCGGCGGGGGCCGAAGCCGGCAATCAGCCCCAGCATTTT
-	13	TRBD2	TRBJ2-3	TRBV18	CATRGAGGDTQYF	TGTGCCACCCGAGGAGCGGGAGGGGATACGCAGTATTTT
once	13	TRBD1	TRBJ2-1	TRBV29-1	CSVNRGSYNEQFF	TGCAGCGTGAACAGGGGATCCTACAATGAGCAGTTCTTC
-	15	-	TRBJ1-2	TRBV6-1	CASSEGQASGYGYTF	TGTGCCAGCAGTGAAGGGCAGGCATCGGGCTATGGCTACACCTTC
-	14	-	TRBJ1-1	TRBV20-1	CSARARVEGTEAFF	TGCAGTGCTAGAGCCCGGGTCGAGGGCACTGAAGCTTTCTTT
-	13	TRBD1	TRBJ1-2	TRBV30	CAWSRGQGVGYTF	TGTGCCTGGAGCAGAGGACAGGGGGTTGGCTACACCTTC
few	16	-	TRBJ2-6	TRBV10-3	CAIRDRLSSGANVLTF	TGTGCCATCAGGGACAGATTGAGCTCTGGGGCCAACGTCCTGACTTTC
-	15	TRBD2	TRBJ2-4	TRBV3-1	CASSSALAGQNIQYF	TGTGCCAGCAGCAGTGCGCTAGCGGGGCAAAACATTCAGTACTTC
-	13	TRBD2	TRBJ2-1	TRBV27	CASRAGGYNEQFF	TGTGCCAGCAGGGCGGGAGGGTACAATGAGCAGTTCTTC
few	14	-	TRBJ2-7	TRBV7-6	CASSLQDPSYEQYF	TGTGCCAGCAGCTTACAGGACCCATCCTACGAGCAGTACTTC
-	16	-	TRBJ2-3	TRBV7-9	CASSFSRVEITDTQYF	TGTGCCAGCAGCTTCTCGCGGGTTGAGATAACAGATACGCAGTATTTT
-	14	-	TRBJ1-1	TRBV7-9	CASSLGPFSTEAFF	TGTGCCAGCAGCTTAGGGCCATTCAGCACTGAAGCTTTCTTT
-	14	-	TRBJ1-2	TRBV7-2	CASSLAHRARGYTF	TGTGCCAGCAGCTTAGCGCACAGGGCCAGGGGCTACACCTTC
few	15	-	TRBJ1-2	TRBV2	CASSEEAAPNYGYTF	TGTGCCAGCAGTGAAGAGGCAGCCCCTAACTATGGCTACACCTTC
-	17	TRBD2	TRBJ2-7	TRBV12-3/TRBV12-4	CTSSSLVRVAGAYEQYF	TGTACCAGCAGCTCCCTGGTGCGGGTAGCGGGAGCCTACGAGCAGTACTTC
few	15	-	TRBJ2-7	TRBV20-1	CSASGWGGDNYEQYF	TGCAGTGCTAGCGGGTGGGGCGGGGATAACTACGAGCAGTACTTC
-	16	-	TRBJ2-5	TRBV15	CATSRNGRSAGETQYF	TGTGCCACCAGCAGAAATGGACGAAGTGCTGGGGAGACCCAGTACTTC
-	11	-	TRBJ2-3	TRBV6-2/TRBV6-3	CASGATDTQYF	TGTGCCAGTGGGGCAACAGATACGCAGTATTTT